This T cell receptor beta chain originates from a study of T cells in Graves' hyperthyroidism and ophthalmopathy. Germline V gene data show CDR1 as MDHEN and CDR2 as SYDVKM. This CDR3 is built from 13 residues. TCR beta CDR3 regions were amplified from RNA. First-round RT-PCR targeting the TCR CDR3 was performed with the HTBI primer set. In TCRdb, the multiplex PCR reads were re-called with MiXCR into one record per CDR3 protein. The table has around 500,000 distinct CDR3 sequences, around 15% seen once. About this clonotype: A much more abundant neighbour one base away suggests this may be a read error.

The sample was blood. The source of this sequence is a woman aged 40 to 50 with Graves' hyperthyroidism. This chain links TRBV28 with TRBJ2-7; maybe TRBD2 (5 bases). The J call may not be correct, given that the DNA end is closer to TRBJ2-1. In DNA form, the CDR3 reads TGTGCCAGCTTAAGGCAGGACTCCTACGAGCAGTTCTTC. Translation: CASLRQDSYEQFF.